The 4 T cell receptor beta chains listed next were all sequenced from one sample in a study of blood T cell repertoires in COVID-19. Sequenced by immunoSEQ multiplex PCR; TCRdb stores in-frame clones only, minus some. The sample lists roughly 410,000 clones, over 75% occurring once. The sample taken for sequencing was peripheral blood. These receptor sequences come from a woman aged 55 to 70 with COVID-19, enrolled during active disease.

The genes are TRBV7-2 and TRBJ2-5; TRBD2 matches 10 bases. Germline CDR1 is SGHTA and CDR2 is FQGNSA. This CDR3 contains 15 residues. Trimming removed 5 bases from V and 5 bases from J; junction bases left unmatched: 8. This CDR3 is CASSLETSGWETQYF. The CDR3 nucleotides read TGTGCCAGCAGCCTAGAGACTAGCGGGTGGGAGACCCAGTACTTC.

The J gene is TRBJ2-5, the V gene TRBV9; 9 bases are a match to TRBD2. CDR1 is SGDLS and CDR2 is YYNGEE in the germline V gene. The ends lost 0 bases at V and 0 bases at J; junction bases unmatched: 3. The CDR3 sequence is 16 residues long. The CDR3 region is CASSVGSGGYQETQYF. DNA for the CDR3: TGTGCCAGCAGCGTAGGGAGCGGGGGGTACCAAGAGACCCAGTACTTC. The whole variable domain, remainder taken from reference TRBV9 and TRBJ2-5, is DSGVTQTPKHLITATGQRVTLRCSPRSGDLSVYWYQQSLDQGLQFLIQYYNGEERAKGNILERFSAQQFPDLHSELNLSSLELGDSALYFCASSVGSGGYQETQYFGPGTRLLVL.

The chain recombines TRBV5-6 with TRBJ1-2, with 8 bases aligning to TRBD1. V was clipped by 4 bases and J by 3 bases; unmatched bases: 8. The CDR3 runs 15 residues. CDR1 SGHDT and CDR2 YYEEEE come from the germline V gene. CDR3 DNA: TGTGCCAGCAGCCCAGGGGGCTCTCGGTACTATGGCTACACCTTC. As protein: CASSPGGSRYYGYTF.

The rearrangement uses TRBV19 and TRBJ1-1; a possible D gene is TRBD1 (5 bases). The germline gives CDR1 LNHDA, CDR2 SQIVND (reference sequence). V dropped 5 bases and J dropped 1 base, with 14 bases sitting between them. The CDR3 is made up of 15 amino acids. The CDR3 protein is CASSRRSRANTEAFF. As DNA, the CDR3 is TGTGCCAGTAGTCGGCGGAGCAGGGCGAACACTGAAGCTTTCTTT. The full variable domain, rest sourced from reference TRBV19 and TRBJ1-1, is DGGITQSPKYLFRKEGQNVTLSCEQNLNHDAMYWYRQDPGQGLRLIYYSQIVNDFQKGDIAEGYSVSREKKESFPLTVTSAQKNPTAFYLCASSRRSRANTEAFFGQGTRLTVV.